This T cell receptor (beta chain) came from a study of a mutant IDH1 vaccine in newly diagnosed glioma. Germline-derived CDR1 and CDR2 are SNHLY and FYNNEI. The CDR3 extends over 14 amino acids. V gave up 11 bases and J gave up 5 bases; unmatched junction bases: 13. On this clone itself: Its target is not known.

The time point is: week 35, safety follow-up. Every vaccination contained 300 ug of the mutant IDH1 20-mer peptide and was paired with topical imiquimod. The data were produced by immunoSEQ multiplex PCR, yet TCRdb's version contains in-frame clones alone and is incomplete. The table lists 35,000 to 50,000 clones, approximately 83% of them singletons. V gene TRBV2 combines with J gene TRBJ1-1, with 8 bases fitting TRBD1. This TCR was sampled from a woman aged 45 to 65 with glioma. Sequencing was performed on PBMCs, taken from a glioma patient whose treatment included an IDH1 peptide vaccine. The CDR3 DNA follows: TGTGCCGGACGACAGGGGAGGGGAGAAACTGAAGCTTTCTTT. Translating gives CAGRQGRGETEAFF.